The 11 T cell receptor beta chains below were found in one sample sequenced in a study of T cell responses to AZD1222 COVID-19 vaccine (dated by TCRdb to about 2021). The library relied on the immunoSEQ multiplex PCR assay. TCRdb limited this immuneACCESS table to in-frame rearrangements with V and J called. A share of clones is missing; checked studies link under half to unresolved V genes, and the rest is unexplained. This sample is represented by about 220,000 clones; 90% to 95% of them were singletons. The leading ten clones occupy approximately 1% of the sample. The time point label corresponds to: baseline before first vaccination. Read against the paper, the sample's treatment or condition label means: meningococcal conjugate vaccine given as trial control. Specimen: peripheral blood, collected on day 0 of MenACWY control vaccination. The source is an adult in good health.

This chain connects TRBV30 to TRBJ1-6; D not resolved. Trimming cost V 3 bases and J 13 bases, with 13 bases left between them. The V gene's germline CDR1 is GTSNPN and CDR2 SVGIG (reference sequence). The CDR3 runs 12 residues. CDR3 protein: CAWSTEAGPLHF. The CDR3 DNA reads TGTGCCTGGAGCACAGAGGCGGGGCCCCTCCACTTT.

V gene TRBV18 combines with J gene TRBJ1-5, with a possible D match to TRBD1 (5 bases). The V gene's germline CDR1 is KGHSH and CDR2 LQKENI. This CDR3 is built from 16 residues. Deletions cut 3 bases from V and 4 bases from J, with 16 bases between. This CDR3 reads CASSPSFQGGNQPQHF. DNA of the CDR3: TGTGCCAGCTCACCCAGTTTCCAGGGAGGGAATCAGCCCCAGCATTTT.

This chain connects TRBV6-5 to TRBJ2-2; no clear D gene. V gave up 5 bases and J gave up 2 bases, with 9 bases separating them. The CDR3 length is 14 residues. Germline assignment: CDR1 MNHEY and CDR2 SVGAGI. The CDR3 region has the DNA TGTGCCAGCAGTCAGGACGCTAACACCGGGGAGCTGTTTTTT. Its protein product is CASSQDANTGELFF.

This rearrangement joins TRBV6-2 or TRBV6-3 to TRBJ2-1; TRBD2 matches 9 bases. The V gene end was trimmed by 2 bases and the J gene end by 8 bases; junction bases not matched to a gene: 7. This CDR3 spans 15 amino acids. In germline, CDR1 is MNHEY, CDR2 SVGEGT. The CDR3 region is CASSYGGLAIHEQFF. CDR3 in DNA: TGTGCCAGCAGTTACGGCGGACTAGCGATCCATGAGCAGTTCTTC.

This chain uses TRBV7-2 with TRBJ1-2; D may be TRBD1 (5 bases). CDR1 SGHTA and CDR2 FQGNSA come from the germline V gene. The CDR3 is 12 residues long. V was pared by 5 bases and J by 7 bases, with 11 bases between. CDR3 sequence (DNA): TGTGCCAGCAGCACCCACAGGCTTGGCTACACCTTC. It translates to CASSTHRLGYTF. The variable domain in full, with the rest retrieved from reference TRBV7-2 and TRBJ1-2, is GAGVSQSPSNKVTEKGKDVELRCDPISGHTALYWYRQSLGQGLEFLIYFQGNSAPDKSGLPSDRFSAERTGGSVSTLTIQRTQQEDSAVYLCASSTHRLGYTFGSGTRLTVV.

The rearrangement uses TRBV9 and TRBJ2-1; D is tentatively TRBD1 or TRBD2 (5 bases each). This CDR3 has 14 residues. CDR1 and CDR2 from the germline V gene are SGDLS and YYNGEE. V was clipped by 3 bases and J by 0 bases, with 7 bases between them. The CDR3 DNA follows: TGTGCCAGCAGCGGGGGGAGCTCCTACAATGAGCAGTTCTTC. It codes for CASSGGSSYNEQFF.

V usage is TRBV14 and J usage is TRBJ1-2; TRBD1 agrees at 10 bases. Germline V CDR1 and CDR2: SGHDN, FVKESK. With 4 bases clipped from V and 8 bases from J, the junction kept 10 bases outside the gene matches. The CDR3 sequence is 15 residues long. As DNA, the CDR3 is TGTGCCAGCAGCCTGCGACAGGGGGCGAAGGTCGGCTACACCTTC. Protein product: CASSLRQGAKVGYTF. Looking up the rest from reference TRBV14 and TRBJ1-2 gives the full variable domain: EAGVTQFPSHSVIEKGQTVTLRCDPISGHDNLYWYRRVMGKEIKFLLHFVKESKQDESGMPNNRFLAERTGGTYSTLKVQPAELEDSGVYFCASSLRQGAKVGYTFGSGTRLTVV.

The chain combines TRBV7-2 with TRBJ1-3; TRBD1 is a possible D gene (6 bases). The germline V and J ends were trimmed by 6 bases and 0 bases, with 12 bases remaining between them. This CDR3 comprises 15 residues. Looked up from germline, CDR1 is SGHTA and CDR2 is FQGNSA. This chain's CDR3 is CASRKDRSSGNTIYF. CDR3 DNA sequence: TGTGCCAGCAGGAAAGACAGGTCCTCTGGAAACACCATATATTTT.

V usage is TRBV6-2 or TRBV6-3 and J usage is TRBJ1-5, with no clear D. The CDR3 extends over 15 amino acids. The germline V gene has CDR1 MNHEY and CDR2 SVGEGT. Trimming removed 0 bases at V and 2 bases at J, with 8 bases between. CDR3 sequence (DNA): TGTGCCAGCAGTTACTCAGGTATTGGCAATCAGCCCCAGCATTTT. Protein sequence: CASSYSGIGNQPQHF.

CDR3 region: CAWSVHSYEQYF. The CDR3, as DNA: TGTGCCTGGAGTGTACACTCCTACGAGCAGTACTTC. This sequence joins TRBV30 and TRBJ2-7; D is unresolved. Trimming took off 0 bases at V and 0 bases at J, with 3 bases between the two ends. The CDR3 covers 12 residues. Germline CDR1 is GTSNPN and CDR2 is SVGIG (reference sequence).

The rearrangement links TRBV9 to TRBJ1-1, with 11 bases matching TRBD1. CDR1 and CDR2 (germline): SGDLS, YYNGEE. With 4 bases clipped from V and 2 bases from J, the junction kept 10 bases outside the gene matches. The CDR3 spans 17 residues. The CDR3, as DNA: TGTGCCAGCAGCCCTGGACAGGGGGCGAATTTTAACACTGAAGCTTTCTTT. Amino acid sequence: CASSPGQGANFNTEAFF. Variable domain in full (rest from reference TRBV9 and TRBJ1-1): DSGVTQTPKHLITATGQRVTLRCSPRSGDLSVYWYQQSLDQGLQFLIQYYNGEERAKGNILERFSAQQFPDLHSELNLSSLELGDSALYFCASSPGQGANFNTEAFFGQGTRLTVV.